Listed here are 20 T cell receptor beta chains from one sample, sequenced in a study of shared clonotypes between healthy human individuals. Sequenced by immunoSEQ multiplex PCR; TCRdb stores in-frame clones only, minus some. There are 470,000 or so clones in the sample; 60% to 80% occur only once, and around 13% lies in the top ten. Sequencing input: PBMCs. These receptors were taken from a woman in her thirties or forties in good health. Some clones in this sample may be carry-over from other donors' samples.

A few counts support this clone. The gene calls are TRBV6-1 and TRBJ2-2, with TRBD1 as a possible D gene (6 bases). The germline V gene encodes CDR1 MNHNS and CDR2 SASEGT. CDR3 size: 14 residues. Between the trimmed V and J ends, which lost 6 bases and 6 bases, there was a span of 14 bases. The CDR3: CASSRTTGSGELFF. Written as DNA, the CDR3 is TGTGCCAGCAGCCGAACCACAGGGTCCGGGGAGCTGTTTTTT.

Details on this clone: Other nucleotide sequences from this sample produce the same CDR3. V and J are TRBV28 and TRBJ2-7; D is uncertain. V was cut by 6 bases and J by 4 bases, with 16 bases left in between. Germline values: CDR1 MDHEN, CDR2 SYDVKM. The CDR3 runs to 14 residues. The CDR3 sequence: CASSVPGPAYEQYF. The CDR3, as DNA: TGTGCCAGCAGCGTTCCCGGGCCAGCTTACGAGCAGTACTTC.

The gene calls are TRBV6-5 and TRBJ2-7; 9 bases fit TRBD1. The length of the CDR3 is 14 residues. The V gene end was trimmed by 6 bases and the J gene end by 4 bases; junction bases not matched to a gene: 7. Per the germline V gene, CDR1 is MNHEY and CDR2 is SVGAGI. The CDR3 sequence is CASSPGQGKYEQYF. The CDR3 DNA reads TGTGCCAGCAGCCCCGGACAGGGGAAATACGAGCAGTACTTC.

The rearrangement links TRBV2 to TRBJ2-3, with D unresolved. The length of the CDR3 is 11 residues. V lost 9 bases and J lost 1, with 5 bases in between. Germline CDR1 SNHLY, CDR2 FYNNEI. The CDR3 loop is CASTRTDTQYF. The DNA of the CDR3 is TGTGCCAGTACCCGCACAGATACGCAGTATTTT.

The CDR3 region has the DNA TGTGCCAGCAGCTTAAGGGGACAGCCCTATGGCTACACCTTC. Residues: CASSLRGQPYGYTF. This rearrangement joins TRBV7-9 to TRBJ1-2; 7 nucleotides agree with TRBD1. CDR1 and CDR2 from the germline V gene are SEHNR and FQNEAQ (reference sequence). V trimming: 2 bases; J trimming: 4 bases; junction bases outside the gene matches: 4. The CDR3 has 14 amino acids.

The rearrangement links TRBV4-2 to TRBJ2-1, with 8 bases that match TRBD2. CDR1 is LGHNA, CDR2 YNFKEQ, per germline. V was pared by 3 bases and J by 10 bases, with 8 bases of the junction left unmatched. The CDR3 is 14 residues long. CDR3 coding DNA: TGTGCCAGCAGCCAGGGTCTAGCGGGCCGCGAGCAGTTCTTC. Translating gives CASSQGLAGREQFF.

The genes are TRBV5-1 and TRBJ1-1; perhaps TRBD1 as D (5 bases). Germline loops: CDR1 SGHRS, CDR2 YFSETQ. There are 13 residues in the CDR3. V shed 2 bases and J shed 5 bases, with 10 bases lying between them. As DNA, the CDR3 is TGCGCCAGCAGCTTCCAGGGAGCGACTGAAGCTTTCTTT. Its translation: CASSFQGATEAFF. The whole variable domain, remainder taken from reference TRBV5-1 and TRBJ1-1, is KAGVTQTPRYLIKTRGQQVTLSCSPISGHRSVSWYQQTPGQGLQFLFEYFSETQRNKGNFPGRFSGRQFSNSRSEMNVSTLELGDSALYLCASSFQGATEAFFGQGTRLTVV.

J is TRBJ2-7 and V is TRBV28; 7 nucleotides agree with TRBD1. The CDR3 loop spans 16 amino acids. CDR1 is MDHEN, CDR2 SYDVKM, per germline. V was clipped by 3 bases and J by 5 bases; unmatched bases: 13. This chain's CDR3 is CASSFSDRVMVNEQYF. The DNA of the CDR3 is TGTGCCAGCAGTTTCTCCGACAGGGTGATGGTGAACGAGCAGTACTTC.

This clone appeared once. This sequence joins TRBV27 and TRBJ1-1; no clear D gene. CDR1 is MNHEY and CDR2 is SMNVEV in the germline V gene (reference sequence). The CDR3 covers 13 residues. V lost 1 base and J lost 1, with 4 bases in between. Here the CDR3 DNA reads TGTGCCAGCAGTTTATGGGGGAACACTGAAGCTTTCTTT. It yields the protein CASSLWGNTEAFF.

This clone was counted once. The chain joins TRBV7-9 to TRBJ2-1; TRBD1 matches at 8 bases. Germline V CDR1 and CDR2: SEHNR, FQNEAQ (reference sequence). After removal of 5 bases from V and 1 base from J, the junction contained 7 bases not matched to a gene. This CDR3 is built from 16 residues. CDR3 in DNA: TGTGCCAGCAGCCAACCAGGGGGCAGGTCCTACAATGAGCAGTTCTTC. Translated: CASSQPGGRSYNEQFF.

This clone appeared a single time. CDR3 in DNA: TGTGCCTGGAGTGGGCTAGCGGGAGGTGAGCAGTTCTTC. It translates to CAWSGLAGGEQFF. This sequence joins TRBV30 and TRBJ2-1, with 11 bases matching TRBD2. The germline gives CDR1 GTSNPN, CDR2 SVGIG (reference sequence). Trimming removed 1 base from V and 9 bases from J; junction bases left unmatched: 2. The CDR3 contains 13 residues.

This clone appeared a few times. The CDR3 DNA sequence: TGTGCCTGGAGTTCGGGAGTTCAAGCTTTCTTT. Its translation is CAWSSGVQAFF. The chain couples TRBV30 to TRBJ1-1; no clear D. CDR1 and CDR2 (germline): GTSNPN, SVGIG (reference sequence). V lost 2 bases, J lost 9 bases, and 10 bases lay in between. The CDR3 contains 11 residues.

The CDR3 protein is CASSQFPSGRGQETQYF. The CDR3 nucleotides read TGTGCCAGCAGCCAATTCCCGAGCGGGAGGGGACAAGAGACCCAGTACTTC. The V gene is TRBV14, the J gene TRBJ2-5, with 10 nucleotides matching TRBD2. This CDR3 comprises 17 residues. V was clipped by 2 bases and J by 2 bases; unmatched bases: 8. Germline V lookup: CDR1 SGHDN, CDR2 FVKESK.

This chain uses TRBV7-9 with TRBJ2-7; 8 bases agree with TRBD1. CDR1 is SEHNR and CDR2 is FQNEAQ in the germline V gene (reference sequence). CDR3 length equals 15 residues. V was clipped by 4 bases and J by 4 bases; unmatched bases: 9. The CDR3, as DNA: TGTGCCAGCAGCTCCACGACAGGGGTTGGATACGAGCAGTACTTC. It encodes CASSSTTGVGYEQYF. Full variable domain (rest looked up from reference TRBV7-9 and TRBJ2-7): DTGVSQNPRHKITKRGQNVTFRCDPISEHNRLYWYRQTLGQGPEFLTYFQNEAQLEKSRLLSDRFSAERPKGSFSTLEIQRTEQGDSAMYLCASSSTTGVGYEQYFGPGTRLTVT.

V gene TRBV27 combines with J gene TRBJ2-7; the D gene is possibly TRBD1 (6 bases). V lost 0 bases, J lost 4 bases, and 10 bases lay in between. The germline gives CDR1 MNHEY, CDR2 SMNVEV (reference sequence). CDR3 length equals 14 residues. The DNA for the CDR3 is TGTGCCAGCAGTTTATCGGGGGACAAATACGAGCAGTACTTC. The encoded protein is CASSLSGDKYEQYF.

This clone came up many times. V usage is TRBV5-1 and J usage is TRBJ1-2; 8 bases match TRBD1. Unmatched junction bases numbered 7, after V lost 0 bases and J lost 9 bases. Per the germline V gene, CDR1 is SGHRS and CDR2 is YFSETQ. The CDR3 has 14 residues. CDR3 sequence (DNA): TGCGCCAGCAGCTTGGAGGGGACAGGTCCTCGCTACACCTTC. It translates to CASSLEGTGPRYTF.

This clone was observed once. V usage is TRBV11-3 and J usage is TRBJ1-1; 8 bases fit TRBD1. CDR1 is SGHNT, CDR2 YENEEA, per germline. The CDR3 sequence is 14 residues long. The junction had 2 bases not matched to a gene; V was cut back by 3 bases and J by 2 bases. This chain's CDR3 is CASSLDRVNTEAFF. The DNA of the CDR3 is TGTGCCAGCAGCTTGGACAGGGTTAACACTGAAGCTTTCTTT.

This clone was detected once. This chain links TRBV7-9 with TRBJ2-7, with 7 bases lining up with TRBD2. The V gene's germline CDR1 is SEHNR and CDR2 FQNEAQ (reference sequence). The J segment lost 4 bases and the V segment lost 0 bases, leaving 9 bases of the junction unmatched. The length of the CDR3 is 16 residues. CDR3 loop: CASSLALVAGDYEQYF. The CDR3 DNA reads TGTGCCAGCAGCTTAGCGTTGGTAGCGGGCGATTACGAGCAGTACTTC.

This clone was counted between two and nine times. The V call is TRBV6-1, the J call TRBJ2-7; D is ambiguous. V lost 6 bases, J lost 7 bases, and 13 bases lay in between. This CDR3 comprises 12 residues. Germline loops: CDR1 MNHNS, CDR2 SASEGT. Here the CDR3 reads CASRQDRVEQYF. CDR3 in DNA: TGTGCCAGCAGGCAGGATAGGGTGGAGCAGTACTTC.

This CDR3 is CASRGSDRSYEQYF. The CDR3 nucleotides read TGTGCCAGCAGGGGATCTGACAGGTCCTACGAGCAGTACTTC. The chain uses TRBV28 and TRBJ2-7, with D perhaps matching TRBD1 (6 bases). CDR1 is MDHEN and CDR2 is SYDVKM in the germline V gene. V lost 6 bases and J 1 base, leaving 13 bases between the germline ends. The CDR3 runs to 14 residues.